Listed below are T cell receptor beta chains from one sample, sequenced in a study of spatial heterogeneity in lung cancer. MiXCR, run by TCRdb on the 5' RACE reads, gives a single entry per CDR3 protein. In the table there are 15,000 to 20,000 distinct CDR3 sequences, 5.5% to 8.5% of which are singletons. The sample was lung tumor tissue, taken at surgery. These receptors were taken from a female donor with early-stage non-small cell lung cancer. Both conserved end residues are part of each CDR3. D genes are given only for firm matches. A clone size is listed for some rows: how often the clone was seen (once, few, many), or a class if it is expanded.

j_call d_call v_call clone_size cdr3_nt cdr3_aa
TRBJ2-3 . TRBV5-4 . TGTGCCAGCAGCGCTGGGGGGAGTTTCAGGACAGATACGCAGTATTTT CASSAGGSFRTDTQYF
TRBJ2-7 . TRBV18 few TGTGCCAGCTCACCAGAGCCCCGACAGACCCAGGGGTACTTC CASSPEPRQTQGYF
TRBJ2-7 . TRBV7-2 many TGTGCCAGCAGCTTATTAGGCTACGAGCAGTACTTC CASSLLGYEQYF
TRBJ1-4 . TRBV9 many TGTGCCAGCAGCGATTCGACAGGCTTTAATGAAAAACTGTTTTTT CASSDSTGFNEKLFF
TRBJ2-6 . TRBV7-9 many TGTGCCAGCAGCAAGGGGGGTGCTGGGGCCAACGTCCTGACTTTC CASSKGGAGANVLTF
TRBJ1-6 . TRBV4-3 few TGCGCCAGCAGCCAAGAGTGGATTTCCCAGTATCTCCTCCACTTT CASSQEWISQYLLHF
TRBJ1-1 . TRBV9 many TGTGCCTCCGCCCCGGGTCCTTCGGGAAATGAAGCTTTCTTT CASAPGPSGNEAFF
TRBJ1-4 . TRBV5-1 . TGCGCCAGCAGCTTGAGGGGGGCGCCGGGAGAAAAACTGTTTTTT CASSLRGAPGEKLFF
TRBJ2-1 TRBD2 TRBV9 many TGTGCCAGCAGCGTAGCAGCGGGGGTCAATGAGCAGTTCTTC CASSVAAGVNEQFF
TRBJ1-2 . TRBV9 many TGTGCCAGCAGCGTAGCTGCCCAGGGTAACGGCTACACCTTC CASSVAAQGNGYTF
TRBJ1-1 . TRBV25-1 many TGTGCCAGCAGTGAATACGGCGAGAACACTGAAGCTTTCTTT CASSEYGENTEAFF
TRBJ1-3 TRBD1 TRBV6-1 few TGTGCCAGCAGGTTAGGGGACAGCGTTACAAGCTCTGGAAACACCATATATTTT CASRLGDSVTSSGNTIYF
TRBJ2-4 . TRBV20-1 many TGCAGTGCTAGAGGTGACCAGAAGGACATTCAGTACTTC CSARGDQKDIQYF
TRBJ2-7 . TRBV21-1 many TGTGCCAGCTGGCAGAGGACAGCGAACTACGAGCAGTACTTC CASWQRTANYEQYF
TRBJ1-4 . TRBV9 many TGTGCCAGCAGCGTAGCTATGGATGAAAAACTGTTTTTT CASSVAMDEKLFF
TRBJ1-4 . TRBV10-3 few TGTGCCATCAGTGAGGGACAGTATAATGAAAAACTGTTTTTT CAISEGQYNEKLFF
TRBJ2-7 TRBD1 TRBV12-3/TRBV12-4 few TGTGCCAGTCGGGACAGGGTCTACGAGCAGTACTTC CASRDRVYEQYF
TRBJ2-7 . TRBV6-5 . TGTGCCAGCGCCAAGGAACACGAGCAGTACTTC CASAKEHEQYF
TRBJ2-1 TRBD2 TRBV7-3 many TGTGCCAGCAGCTTACGCCCTAGCGGGGCCAACAATGAGCAGTTCTTC CASSLRPSGANNEQFF
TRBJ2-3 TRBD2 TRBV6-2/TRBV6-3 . TGTGCCAGCAGGAATAGCGGGGGGGCGGCAGATACGCAGTATTTT CASRNSGGAADTQYF
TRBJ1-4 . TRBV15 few TGTGCCACCAGCAGAGATCGCTCAGGGGCGGGGGAAAAACTGTTTTTT CATSRDRSGAGEKLFF
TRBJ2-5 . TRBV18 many TGTGCCAGCTCACCACCCTCCGGGGCAATCGAGACCCAGTACTTC CASSPPSGAIETQYF
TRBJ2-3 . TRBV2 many TGTGCCAGCCGTACCAGCACAGATACGCAGTATTTT CASRTSTDTQYF
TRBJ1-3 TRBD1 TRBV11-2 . TGTGCCAGCAGCCCATCACTGGGGACAGTGTCTGGAAACACCATATATTTT CASSPSLGTVSGNTIYF
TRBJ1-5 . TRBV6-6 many TGTGCCAGCAGAGTTACGGAGGGCGATCAGCCCCAGCATTTT CASRVTEGDQPQHF
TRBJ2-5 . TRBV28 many TGTGCCAGCAGTTTGATGGCAGGGGCAGAGACCCAGTACTTC CASSLMAGAETQYF
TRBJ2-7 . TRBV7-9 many TGTGCCAGCAGCTTCGATCTTTATTCCTACGAGCAGTACTTC CASSFDLYSYEQYF
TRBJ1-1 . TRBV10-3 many TGTGCCATCAGGATAAACACTGAAGCTTTCTTT CAIRINTEAFF
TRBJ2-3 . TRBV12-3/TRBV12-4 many TGTGCCAGCGCCCTTTGGCCCGGGACCTCCCGCTCTGATACGCAGTATTTT CASALWPGTSRSDTQYF
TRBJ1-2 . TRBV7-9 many TGTGCCAGCAGCTTAGTGGGGCCCCAGGGGGGCTACACCTTC CASSLVGPQGGYTF
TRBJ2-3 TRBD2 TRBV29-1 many TGCAGCGTTGAAGCTAGCGGGTCTAGCACAGATACGCAGTATTTT CSVEASGSSTDTQYF
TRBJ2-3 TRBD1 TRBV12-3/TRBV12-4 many TGTGCCAGCAGTTCCGGACAGGGGGCCGCAGATACGCAGTATTTT CASSSGQGAADTQYF
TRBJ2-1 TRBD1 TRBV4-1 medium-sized TGCGCCAGCGCACCCGCCGCGGCAGGGGGCTTCAATGAGCAGTTCTTC CASAPAAAGGFNEQFF
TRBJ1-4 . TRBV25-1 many TGTGCCAGCAGTGCTTGGGAACAGAATGAAAAACTGTTTTTT CASSAWEQNEKLFF
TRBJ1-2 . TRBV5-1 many TGCGCCAGCAGCTTTTACGGATCTATGCAGGGCTACACCTTC CASSFYGSMQGYTF
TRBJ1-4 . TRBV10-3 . TGTGCCATCAGTGGGAGCGCCGGGGATAATGAAAAACTGTTTTTT CAISGSAGDNEKLFF
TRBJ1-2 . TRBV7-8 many TGTGCCAGCAGCACGCAAAGCCGAGGAGGGGGCTATGGCTACACCTTC CASSTQSRGGGYGYTF
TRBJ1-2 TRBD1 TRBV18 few TGTGCCAGCTCACCAGGAGCTCAACAGGGGGCGGCTGGCTACACCTTC CASSPGAQQGAAGYTF
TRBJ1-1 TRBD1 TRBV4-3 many TGCGCCAGCAGCCAAGGAGAAATGGACAGGGAAGCTTTCTTT CASSQGEMDREAFF
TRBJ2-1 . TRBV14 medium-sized TGTGCCAGCAGCCAGTCGCGGCTAGCTCTTGGCGAGCAGTTCTTC CASSQSRLALGEQFF
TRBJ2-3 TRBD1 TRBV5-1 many TGCGCCAGCCGGACAGGGGACGGACCAGGTACGCAGTATTTT CASRTGDGPGTQYF
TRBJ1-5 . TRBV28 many TGTGCCAGCAGTTTAAGGCCCGTCGGGCCCAGTAGCAATCAGCCCCAGCATTTT CASSLRPVGPSSNQPQHF
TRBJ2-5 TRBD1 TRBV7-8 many TGTGCCAGCAGCTTAGGGATCTCTAACAGGGGGCATCAAGAGACCCAGTACTTC CASSLGISNRGHQETQYF
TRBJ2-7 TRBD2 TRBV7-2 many TGTGCCAGCAGCTTAGCGAGCGGGGGGGCCAGAAGCTACGAGCAGTACTTC CASSLASGGARSYEQYF
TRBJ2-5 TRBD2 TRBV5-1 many TGCGCCAGCAGCTTGTGGCCAGCGGGGTCCCAAGAGACCCAGTACTTC CASSLWPAGSQETQYF
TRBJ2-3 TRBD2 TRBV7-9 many TGTGCCAGCAGCTTGGAGAGGACTAGCGGGACAGATACGCAGTATTTT CASSLERTSGTDTQYF
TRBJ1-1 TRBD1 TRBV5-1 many TGCGCCAGCAGCTACGGACAGGGGAGCACTGAAGCTTTCTTT CASSYGQGSTEAFF
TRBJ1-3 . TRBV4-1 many TGCGCCAGCAGCATAGGAGACAACTCTGGAAACACCATATATTTT CASSIGDNSGNTIYF